This TCR beta chain was retrieved from a study of a mutant IDH1 vaccine in newly diagnosed glioma. Across the study: Initiation of the vaccine course occurred 4-6 weeks after radiotherapy alone, or alongside temozolomide cycles.

Documented time point: week 35, safety follow-up. A single vaccine dose contained 300 ug of mutant IDH1 20-mer peptide, and topical imiquimod was used with it. Patients, over weeks 1, 3, 5, 7, 11, 15, 19 and 23, received a total of eight vaccinations. Diagnosis in the donors showed new WHO grade 3 or 4 astrocytomas that were IDH1-mutant and ATRX-lost. The CDR3 is 19 amino acids. Germline CDR1 is LGHNA and CDR2 is YNFKEQ. V dropped 4 bases and J dropped 2 bases, with 25 bases sitting between them. Concerning this clone: Its antigen is unknown.

Profiling relied on immunoSEQ multiplex PCR, and the TCRdb table lists in-frame clones only, not all of them. Of some 58,000 clones in the sample, 81% were seen once. Study-wide results and caveats: Among top peripheral T cell clonotypes, changes seemed unrelated to pseudoprogression.

The clonotype was recovered from a man aged 40-49 years with glioma. The starting material was PBMCs, obtained from a glioma patient whose treatment included an IDH1 peptide vaccine. The V and J genes are TRBV4-2 and TRBJ2-3; D might be TRBD1 or TRBD2, each matching 5 bases. For the CDR3, the DNA is TGTGCCAGCAGCCTCCGGTCTCTGGCTAGCTTGGGGGACACAGATACGCAGTATTTT. This translates into CASSLRSLASLGDTDTQYF.